This T cell receptor (beta chain) was identified during a study of blood T cell repertoires in COVID-19 (dated by TCRdb to 2018 to 2021). About the study as a whole: Samples covering the acute and convalescent phases of COVID-19 were provided by collaborators in the United States, Italy and Spain. HLA class I and class II types, where available, came from metadata supplied by the sample provider rather than from assay-based typing. The prospective study material was composed of cDNA or gDNA derived from T cells, B-cell-depleted T cells, or PBMCs. Deeply sampled blood TCRbeta repertoires from subjects exposed to, actively infected with, or recovered from COVID-19 were included in the dataset. A de-identified subject ID, COVID-19 status, age in years and sex were almost always included in the sample metadata. The samples were drawn from two sources: the first 160 participants of the ongoing ImmuneRACE study, and about 1,300 subjects contributed by 6 global collaborators. The repertoires were made available in a free public database intended to serve as a resource for research on the immune response to SARS-CoV-2.

The investigation overall reported the following: Clinical and demographic metadata were provided uncurated, with the amount varying by source and participant.

Comment on this clone: The clone's antigen remains unknown. Base qualities were left out, and no much larger clone turns up one base away.

In the prospective study, participants were about 18 to 95 years old, resided in fewer than 25 geographic areas of the United States, and were enrolled through a virtual design. To assign participants to cohorts, the prospective study relied on clinical history that participants themselves reported in a screening survey and a study questionnaire. ImmuneRACE Cohort 3 recovered participants were defined by two consecutive negative NP/OP PCR tests, healthcare professional clearance, or symptom resolution. Each participant in the prospective study had whole blood, serum and a nasopharyngeal or oropharyngeal swab collected by mobile phlebotomists. Participants in the prospective study had the option to provide additional blood draws and questionnaires over a roughly 2-month period. Before DNA extraction, blood samples from the prospective study were shipped at room temperature or frozen. TCRbeta CDR3 regions were amplified from genomic DNA using the immunoSEQ Assay, a bias-controlled multiplex PCR. As for the authors' bioinformatics: Nucleated cell counts per sample were estimated from amplification of reference gene primers within the assay. Sequence reads were collapsed and filtered to measure the absolute abundance of every unique TCRbeta CDR3 rearrangement. For each sample, productive Simpson clonality was calculated as the square root of Simpson's diversity index across productive rearrangements. TCRdb took over this immuneACCESS table, retaining in-frame rearrangements with V and J assigned. Such tables are incomplete; in checked studies, under half of the missing clones stem from an unresolved V gene, and the remainder is unexplained. That table gives V, J and clone size, and the DNA gave D and trimming. The sample table lists a few hundred thousand clones, 70% to 90% of them with a count of one. The biggest ten clones account for approximately 8.3% of the sample.

The CDR3 covers 13 residues, taking in both the cysteine and the phenylalanine. Only the CDR3 portion is preserved as DNA: 39 bases, with reading frame beginning at the first base. The chain was built from TRBV21-1 and TRBJ2-7; the table's D call of TRBD2 was not tested on the DNA. TRBV21-1 is flagged as a pseudogene. The sequence was collected from a woman aged 55-70 years who had recovered from COVID-19. The sequenced sample consisted of PBMCs or T cells enriched from blood (not recorded which). The DNA sequence reads TGTGCCAGCAGCTCCGGACTAGCGGGGGGGTTGAACTTC. Translated, this is CASSSGLAGGLNF.